The sequence of this TCR beta chain was determined in a study of blood T cell repertoires in COVID-19 (dated by TCRdb to 2018 to 2021). With regard to the full study: Samples from collaborators originated in the United States, Italy and Spain and spanned both the acute and convalescent phases of COVID-19. The material from the prospective study consisted of cDNA or gDNA derived from T cells, B-cell-depleted T cells, or PBMCs. The dataset comprised deeply sampled blood TCRbeta repertoires from subjects exposed to, actively infected with, or recovered from COVID-19. A freely available public database, intended as a resource for researchers studying the immune response to SARS-CoV-2, is where the repertoires were released. The samples were drawn from two sources: the first 160 participants of the ongoing ImmuneRACE study, and 1,254 subjects contributed by 6 global collaborators. A de-identified subject ID, COVID-19 status, age in years and sex were almost always included in the sample metadata. HLA class I and class II types, where available, came from metadata supplied by the sample provider rather than from assay-based typing.

TCRbeta CDR3 regions were amplified from genomic DNA by means of the immunoSEQ Assay, a bias-controlled multiplex PCR. Per the authors' processing: The number of nucleated cells in each sample was estimated from the amplification of reference gene primers within the assay. To quantify the absolute abundance of each unique TCRbeta CDR3 rearrangement, sequence reads were collapsed and filtered. For each sample, productive Simpson clonality was calculated as the square root of Simpson's diversity index across productive rearrangements. Entries here come from immuneACCESS through TCRdb and include only in-frame sequences with V and J called. Some clones fail to appear in such tables; in the studies checked, an unresolved V gene covers under half of the shortfall, and the cause of the remainder is unknown. From that table come the V and J calls and clone size; the DNA was used to work out D and trimming. Within this sample are about 250,000 clones, with around nine tenths of them counted one time only. 3.5% to 4% of the sample belongs to the ten largest clones.

Participants in the prospective study were enrolled through a virtual design, were aged roughly 18 to 100 years, and lived in roughly 24 United States geographic areas. In the prospective study, participants were assigned to cohorts based on the clinical history participants reported in a screening survey and a study questionnaire. In the prospective study, whole blood, serum and a nasopharyngeal or oropharyngeal swab were collected from each participant by mobile phlebotomists. Participants in the prospective study had the option to provide additional blood draws and questionnaires over a 2-month period. Before DNA extraction, prospective study blood samples were shipped either frozen or at room temperature. The paper's findings and limits, for the study overall: How much clinical and demographic metadata was included differed by source and by participant, and the metadata was provided uncurated.

Concerning this clone itself: Its antigen is unknown. The sample holds no much larger clone one base away, and base qualities are not on file.

Taken from cysteine to phenylalanine, the CDR3 has 16 residues. Only the CDR3 DNA stays, 48 bases, in frame from base 1. Trimming takes 0 bases off V and 9 bases off J; junction bases not matched to a gene: 12. Per the germline V gene, SGHRS is the CDR1 and YFSETQ is the CDR2. The sequence is built from TRBV5-1 and TRBJ2-7, with 10 bases in between that match TRBD2. The TCR was taken from a woman in her thirties with acute COVID-19. The sample consisted of PBMCs or T cells enriched from blood (not recorded which). CDR3 reads: CASSLEGSGGARGQYF. Here is the DNA: TGCGCCAGCAGCTTGGAGGGAAGCGGGGGGGCCCGAGGGCAGTACTTC.